This T cell receptor (beta chain) emerged from a study of response to subunit inactivated influenza vaccine. Study results and limitations: Authors suggested few new T cells are recruited by each seasonal influenza vaccination.

The CDR3 consists of 15 residues. V was trimmed by 0 bases and J by 2 bases, leaving 14 bases between them. Looked up from germline, CDR1 is DFQATT and CDR2 is SNEGSKA (reference sequence). A few counts support this clonotype. Antigen: not known. TCRdb re-analysed the RT-PCR reads in MiXCR, keeping a single row per CDR3 protein. The repertoire consists of approximately 500,000 distinct CDR3 sequences, with 10% to 15% occurring once and the leading ten covering over 10%. The clonotype comes from a man aged 50-60 years who received an inactivated influenza vaccine. The gene calls are TRBV20-1 and TRBJ2-7, with D uncertain. The sample was PBMCs from blood, taken more than 35 days after vaccination. CDR3 bases: TGCAGTGCTAGAGATGGCGGTTCCGGAACCTACGAGCAGTACTTC. This translates into CSARDGGSGTYEQYF.